One and the same sample provided the 11 T cell receptor beta chains below, sequenced in a study of T cells in tuberculosis. Produced via immunoSEQ multiplex PCR; TCRdb's table is partial and in-frame only. This table has 45,000 or so clones, 95% appearing once. Sequenced sample: PBMCs. All receptors come from a donor aged 5 to 30 with latent tuberculosis or without tuberculosis infection.

V usage is TRBV6-1 and J usage is TRBJ1-5; no reliable D call. The CDR3 extends over 14 amino acids. The V and J ends lost 2 bases and 3 bases respectively, with 8 bases between them. CDR1 and CDR2 (germline): MNHNS, SASEGT. CDR3 amino acids: CASSESRINQPQHF. DNA of the CDR3: TGTGCCAGCAGTGAATCCAGGATCAATCAGCCCCAGCATTTT.

The chain recombines TRBV27 with TRBJ1-5; 7 bases agree with TRBD1. Germline values: CDR1 MNHEY, CDR2 SMNVEV (reference sequence). V shed 6 bases, J shed 5 bases, and the junction held 7 bases outside the gene matches. This CDR3 contains 14 residues. CDR3 loop: CASSPDRAYQPQHF. The CDR3 DNA is TGTGCCAGCAGCCCCGACAGGGCATATCAGCCCCAGCATTTT.

The CDR3 spells CASSPIGTDDTGELFF. The CDR3 coding sequence is TGTGCCAGCAGTCCAATAGGGACAGACGACACCGGGGAGCTGTTTTTT. V gene TRBV6-4 combines with J gene TRBJ2-2; 7 bases agree with TRBD1. V was pared by 5 bases and J by 3 bases, with 9 bases of the junction left unmatched. The CDR3 totals 16 residues. The V gene's germline CDR1 is MRHNA and CDR2 SNTAGT.

This chain uses TRBV7-9 with TRBJ1-2, with 12 bases matching TRBD1. The CDR3 contains 15 residues. V trimming: 1 base; J trimming: 8 bases; junction bases outside the gene matches: 5. The V gene's germline CDR1 is SEHNR and CDR2 FQNEAQ (reference sequence). For the CDR3, the DNA is TGTGCCAGCAGCTTAGGGGGACAGGGGGCTGAAGGCTACACCTTC. This codes for CASSLGGQGAEGYTF.

The V gene is TRBV27, the J gene TRBJ2-1; 9 bases agree with TRBD2. V gave up 0 bases and J gave up 9 bases; unmatched junction bases: 12. Looked up from germline, CDR1 is MNHEY and CDR2 is SMNVEV (reference sequence). CDR3 length: 17 amino acids. CDR3 sequence (DNA): TGTGCCAGCAGTTTATCGTCGGGCGGGGGGGCCAGTGGTGAGCAGTTCTTC. Translated, it gives CASSLSSGGGASGEQFF.

This clone was picked up one time. The chain couples TRBV19 to TRBJ1-1; 11 bases are shared with TRBD1. V shed 7 bases and J 5 bases; nucleotides not matched to a gene: 9. Germline lookup yields CDR1 LNHDA and CDR2 SQIVND (reference sequence). The CDR3 consists of 15 residues. CDR3 in amino acids: CASTVSDRGRTEAFF. CDR3 in DNA: TGTGCCAGTACCGTGTCGGACAGGGGGCGGACTGAAGCTTTCTTT.

V gene TRBV28 combines with J gene TRBJ1-2, with TRBD1 matching over 7 bases. Losses at the gene ends were 8 bases for V and 1 base for J; bases not matched to a gene: 4. This CDR3 spans 13 amino acids. Looked up from germline, CDR1 is MDHEN and CDR2 is SYDVKM. The CDR3 sequence is CASGTADNYGYTF. Here the CDR3 DNA reads TGTGCCAGCGGGACAGCTGATAACTATGGCTACACCTTC.

This chain links TRBV9 with TRBJ1-2; TRBD1 is a possible D gene (5 bases). The CDR3 is 12 amino acids. Germline values: CDR1 SGDLS, CDR2 YYNGEE. Trimming cost V 3 bases and J 6 bases, with 9 bases left between them. For the CDR3, the DNA is TGTGCCAGCAGCGCCGACAGTAATGGCTACACCTTC. Protein product: CASSADSNGYTF.

V is TRBV6-4 and J is TRBJ2-1, with 9 bases fitting TRBD1. The V gene's germline CDR1 is MRHNA and CDR2 SNTAGT. J was trimmed by 8 bases and V by 5 bases; bases with no gene match: 10. The CDR3 runs 15 residues. CDR3 sequence: CASSNVGTGLDEQFF. In DNA form, the CDR3 reads TGTGCCAGCAGTAATGTGGGGACAGGGCTCGATGAGCAGTTCTTC.

The rearrangement links TRBV28 to TRBJ2-4; 10 bases align to TRBD1. The CDR3 consists of 14 residues. Germline CDR1 MDHEN, CDR2 SYDVKM. With V trimmed by 6 bases and J by 5 bases, 4 bases remained unmatched. CDR3 sequence: CASRRQGAQNIQYF. Written as DNA, the CDR3 is TGTGCCAGCAGAAGACAGGGGGCCCAAAACATTCAGTACTTC.

The chain has TRBV19 and TRBJ2-1; a weak D match, TRBD2 (6 bases). Deletions cut 8 bases from V and 1 base from J, with 15 bases between. Germline lookup yields CDR1 LNHDA and CDR2 SQIVND (reference sequence). The CDR3 has 15 residues. CDR3 sequence: CASGPRGKSYNEQFF. Here the CDR3 DNA reads TGTGCCAGTGGCCCCCGGGGGAAATCCTACAATGAGCAGTTCTTC.